This T cell receptor beta chain was sequenced in a study of blood T cell repertoires in COVID-19. As handled by the study authors: Reference gene primers were amplified, and this amplification served to estimate nucleated cell counts. This table comes from immunoSEQ multiplex PCR, and its TCRdb copy is limited to in-frame clones, with some not included. Clone size and the V and J calls come from that table; the DNA yielded D and trimming. The repertoire holds more than 350,000 clones, with 80% to 90% as singletons. Among Cohort 3 donors, those recovered had two negative PCRs, clearance, or symptom resolution. The CDR3 spans 13 residues. Looked up from germline, CDR1 is LNHDA and CDR2 is SQIVND (reference sequence). V was pared by 3 bases and J by 6 bases, with 9 bases between.

The rearrangement links TRBV19 to TRBJ1-5; D gene unclear. The TCR comes from a woman aged 45 to 65 who had recovered from COVID-19. The sequencing sample was made of PBMCs or T cells enriched from blood (not recorded which). DNA of the CDR3: TGTGCCAGTAGTATGACTTTGGGTCAGCCCCAGCATTTT. Its protein product is CASSMTLGQPQHF. The entire variable domain, with the rest obtained from reference TRBV19 and TRBJ1-5, is as follows: DGGITQSPKYLFRKEGQNVTLSCEQNLNHDAMYWYRQDPGQGLRLIYYSQIVNDFQKGDIAEGYSVSREKKESFPLTVTSAQKNPTAFYLCASSMTLGQPQHFGDGTRLSIL.